Each of the 2 T cell receptor beta chains below was sequenced from the same sample in a study of blood T cells in healthy people across ages. It was with a sample-barcoded 5' primer and a J-beta primer mix that a second PCR of about 6 to 11 cycles was run. TCRdb called the 5' RACE reads again in MiXCR, with one record for every CDR3 protein. Counted here are 450,000 to 650,000 distinct CDR3 sequences, less than 25% occurring once; the ten biggest clones make up around 10%. These data were also filed under a second study, of T cells of mothers and their children.

Sequenced sample: blood. The receptors were sampled from a boy younger than 18 in good health.

This clonotype has more than one count but fewer than ten. This chain links TRBV12-3 or TRBV12-4 with TRBJ2-7; 8 bases match TRBD2. The DNA end lines up better with TRBJ2-1; the J call may be wrong. This CDR3 is 14 amino acids long. CDR3 nucleotides: TGTGCCAGCAGCTACGGGGGGGAGAACAATGAGCAGTTCTTC. Translating it yields CASSYGGENNEQFF.

The sample holds a few counts of this clonotype. The chain links TRBV11-2 to TRBJ2-5, with D possibly matching TRBD1 (5 bases). CDR1 is SGHAT and CDR2 is FQNNGV in the germline V gene. This CDR3 spans 15 amino acids. Between the trimmed V and J ends, which lost 1 base and 0 bases, there was a span of 9 bases. CDR3 residues: CASSLVPTDQETQYF. In DNA form, the CDR3 reads TGTGCCAGCAGCTTAGTGCCGACAGACCAAGAGACCCAGTACTTC.